The TCR beta chain under discussion was sequenced for a study of OX40 agonist ivuxolimab in advanced cancers. On the study more broadly: Averaging 60 years in age, with a range of about 20 to 90, the cohort was 65% to 90% male. Study outcomes and limitations: Among some nonresponders, normalized T-cell clonal expansion was also low. Researchers report that CD8+ T cells had, on average, more expanded clones than CD4+.

Profiling relied on immunoSEQ multiplex PCR, and the TCRdb table lists in-frame clones only, not all of them. The sample comprises roughly 74,000 clones, about 90% of which are singletons, and 7% to 9.5% rests with the top ten. Germline-derived CDR1 and CDR2 are MNHEY and SVGAGI. V dropped 6 bases and J dropped 8; count of bases not matched to a gene: 7. There are 15 residues in the CDR3. Points on this clone: Its antigen remains unknown.

The sample here was CD4+ or CD8+ T cells sorted from blood, taken in a trial of the OX40 agonist ivuxolimab. V is TRBV6-5 and J is TRBJ1-6, with 10 nucleotides matching TRBD1. The receptor was derived from an adult with an advanced solid tumor such as melanoma, head and neck, liver or kidney cancer. CDR3 in amino acids: CASRRGTGDYSPLHF. Here the CDR3 DNA reads TGTGCCAGCAGACGTGGGACAGGGGACTATTCACCCCTCCACTTT.